This T cell receptor (beta chain) was obtained from a study of T cells in Graves' hyperthyroidism and ophthalmopathy. J lost 4 bases, V lost 3 bases, and 11 bases had no gene match. This CDR3 is built from 16 residues. The germline gives CDR1 LNHDA, CDR2 SQIVND (reference sequence). Those patients with uncontrolled infection, other autoimmune disease, pregnancy or lactation were excluded. Cells are PBMCs isolated from about 10 ml of fresh blood. This clonotype came up many times. Authors of the study amplified TCR beta CDR3 regions from RNA transcripts. The TCR CDR3 first-round RT-PCR relied on the HTBI primer set. A single record per CDR3 protein comes from TCRdb applying MiXCR to the multiplex PCR reads. The sample has about 640,000 distinct CDR3 sequences; roughly 20% are singletons.

The sequenced material came from blood. This receptor was taken from a man younger than 40 with Graves' ophthalmopathy. The V and J genes are TRBV19 and TRBJ1-1; 7 positions agree with TRBD1. CDR3 DNA: TGTGCCAGTAGTATGAAGATAGGGGGCTTCGGCACTGAAGCTTTCTTT. Amino acids: CASSMKIGGFGTEAFF.